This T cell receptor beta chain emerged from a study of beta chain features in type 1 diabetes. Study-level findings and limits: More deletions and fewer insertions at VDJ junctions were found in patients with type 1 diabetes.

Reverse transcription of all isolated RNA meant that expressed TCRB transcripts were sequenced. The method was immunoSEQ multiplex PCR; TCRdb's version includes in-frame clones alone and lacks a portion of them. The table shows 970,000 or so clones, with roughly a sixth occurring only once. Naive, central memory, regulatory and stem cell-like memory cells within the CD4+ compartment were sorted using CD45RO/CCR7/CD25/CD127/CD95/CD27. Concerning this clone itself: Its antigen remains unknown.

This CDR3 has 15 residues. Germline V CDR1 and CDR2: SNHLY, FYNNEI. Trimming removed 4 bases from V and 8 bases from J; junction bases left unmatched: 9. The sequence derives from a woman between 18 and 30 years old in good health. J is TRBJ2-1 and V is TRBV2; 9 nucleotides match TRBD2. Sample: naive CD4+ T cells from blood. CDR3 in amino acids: CASSGRREGIYEQFF. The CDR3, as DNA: TGTGCCAGCAGTGGCCGGCGGGAGGGTATATATGAGCAGTTCTTC.